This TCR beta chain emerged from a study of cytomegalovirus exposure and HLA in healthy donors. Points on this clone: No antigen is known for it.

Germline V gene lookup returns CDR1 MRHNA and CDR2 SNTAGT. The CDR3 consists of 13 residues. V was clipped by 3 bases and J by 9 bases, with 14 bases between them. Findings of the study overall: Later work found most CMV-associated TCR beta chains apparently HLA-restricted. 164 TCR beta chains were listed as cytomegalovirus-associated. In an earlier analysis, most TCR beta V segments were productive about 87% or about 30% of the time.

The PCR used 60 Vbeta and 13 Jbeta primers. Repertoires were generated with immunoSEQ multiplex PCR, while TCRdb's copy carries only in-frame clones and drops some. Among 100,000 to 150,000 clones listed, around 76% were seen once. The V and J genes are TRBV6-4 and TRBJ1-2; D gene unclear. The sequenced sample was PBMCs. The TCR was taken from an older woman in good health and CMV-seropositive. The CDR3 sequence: CASSESGEGRYTF. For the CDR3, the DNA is TGTGCCAGCAGTGAAAGTGGGGAGGGCCGCTACACCTTC.